This T cell receptor (beta chain) was profiled in a study of cytomegalovirus exposure and HLA in healthy donors. Study results and limitations: In a later analysis, V- and J-gene trimming of beta chains associated with a DCLRE1C missense variant, replicated independently. Immune exposure was documented only through CMV serostatus.

The CDR3 is 13 residues long. The germline V gene encodes CDR1 SGHRS and CDR2 YFSETQ. V dropped 4 bases and J dropped 9; count of bases not matched to a gene: 7. Both 60 Vbeta primers and 13 Jbeta primers went into the PCR. Generated by immunoSEQ multiplex PCR, the TCRdb table keeps only in-frame clones and is missing some. This sample carries hundreds of thousands of clones, approximately 82% of them seen once, and the ten largest clones take 3.5% to 4%. A single count supports this clone. Its antigen is still unknown. The sequenced material came from PBMCs. The chain has TRBV5-1 and TRBJ2-1, with 7 nucleotides matching TRBD1. The clonotype was recovered from a male donor in good health and CMV-seronegative. CDR3 DNA sequence: TGCGCCAGCAGCGTGCAGGGGGACGGTGAGCAGTTCTTC. Translating gives CASSVQGDGEQFF.